The rows below give T cell receptor beta chains drawn from one sample of a study of T cell responses to AZD1222 COVID-19 vaccine. Measured with immunoSEQ multiplex PCR; TCRdb has only the in-frame clones, and not every one. The sample yields some 130,000 clones, 80% to 90% seen once. Material: peripheral blood, obtained on day 0 of AZD1222 vaccination. The receptors stem from an adult in good health. CDR3s include the opening cysteine and the closing phenylalanine or tryptophan. D genes are given only for firm matches. Clone size, where shown, is once, few, many, or a class for clones that have expanded.

V,J,size,D,DNA,CDR3
TRBV28,TRBJ2-7,once,.,TGTGCCAGCACCCCGGGCGCTTACGAGCAGTACTTC,CASTPGAYEQYF
TRBV28,TRBJ2-4,once,.,TGTGCCAGCAGTTTGGGGGTTATAGCCAAAAACATTCAGTACTTC,CASSLGVIAKNIQYF
TRBV12-5,TRBJ2-7,.,.,TGTGCTAGTGGTTTGGGCTACGAGCAGTACTTC,CASGLGYEQYF
TRBV7-9,TRBJ2-7,.,TRBD2,TGTGCCAGTGGGGGGGATCCCTTCTACGAGCAGTACTTC,CASGGDPFYEQYF
TRBV7-9,TRBJ1-6,.,.,TGTGCCAGCAGCCCTCGACAGGACCCATATAATTCACCCCTCCACTTT,CASSPRQDPYNSPLHF
TRBV6-2/TRBV6-3,TRBJ1-5,.,.,TGTGCCAGCAGTTCGGGGAGTCAGCCCCAGCATTTT,CASSSGSQPQHF
TRBV5-1,TRBJ2-2,.,.,TGCGCCACCAGGACGAGGACCGGGGAGCTGTTTTTT,CATRTRTGELFF
TRBV23-1,TRBJ2-7,once,.,TGCGCCAGCAGTCAATGGCCGCGTGTACAGGCGGGCTGCGAGCAGTACTTC,CASSQWPRVQAGCEQYF
TRBV7-9,TRBJ1-2,.,TRBD1,TGTGCCAGCAGCTATGACAGGGACTATGGCTACACCTTC,CASSYDRDYGYTF
TRBV5-6,TRBJ2-7,.,.,TGTGCCAGCAGCTTGGGGGGATACGAGCAGTACTTC,CASSLGGYEQYF
TRBV6-2/TRBV6-3,TRBJ1-5,.,TRBD1,TGTGCCAGCAGCTCCGGGACAGGGGGCAAGCCCCAGCATTTT,CASSSGTGGKPQHF
TRBV9,TRBJ2-5,.,TRBD2,TGTGCCAGCAGCGTAGGGACTAGCGGGATAGAGACCCAGTACTTC,CASSVGTSGIETQYF
TRBV4-1,TRBJ1-2,.,.,TGCGCCAGCAGCAAAGGCCCAGGGCATGGCTATGGCTACACCTTC,CASSKGPGHGYGYTF
TRBV2,TRBJ2-1,.,TRBD2,TGTGCCAGCAGCGAGGGACTAGCGGGAGGCCTCGCATTCTATGAGCAGTTCTTC,CASSEGLAGGLAFYEQFF
TRBV6-5,TRBJ2-3,.,.,TGTGCCAGCAGCCGACAGCTTGGCACAGATACGCAGTATTTT,CASSRQLGTDTQYF
TRBV19,TRBJ2-7,.,.,TGTGCCAGTAGTAAATGGGGGGAACCCTCCTACGAGCAGTACTTC,CASSKWGEPSYEQYF
TRBV5-4,TRBJ2-3,.,.,TGTGCCAGCAGCCGCACAGATACGCAGTATTTT,CASSRTDTQYF
TRBV6-2/TRBV6-3,TRBJ2-7,.,TRBD2,TGTGCCAGCAGTGGGATCACCGGGACTAGCATCTACGAGCAGTACTTC,CASSGITGTSIYEQYF
TRBV11-3,TRBJ2-7,once,.,TGTGCCAGCAGCACTCAACCCGCCAACTCCTACGAGCAGTACTTC,CASSTQPANSYEQYF
TRBV7-2,TRBJ2-7,few,.,TGTGCCAGCAGCTTTGACTTTTACGAGCAGTACTTC,CASSFDFYEQYF
TRBV6-6,TRBJ1-1,.,TRBD1,TGTGCCAGCAGTCCAACCGAATGGATGGCAGGGGGTAGGAGGACTGAAGCTTTCTTT,CASSPTEWMAGGRRTEAFF
TRBV18,TRBJ2-7,.,.,TGTGCCAGCTCACCGGCAGACAGCGCCTACGAGCAGTACTTC,CASSPADSAYEQYF
TRBV30,TRBJ1-6,.,.,TGTGCCTGGAGTGGGACCGGACGCCGCTCCTATAATTCACCCCTCCACTTT,CAWSGTGRRSYNSPLHF
TRBV7-6,TRBJ2-5,.,.,TGTGCCAGCAGCCGAAATCAGGGATATCAAGAGACCCAGTACTTC,CASSRNQGYQETQYF
TRBV13,TRBJ2-5,.,.,TGTGCCAGCACCCAGGGCCCTGGGCGGGAGACCCAGTACTTC,CASTQGPGRETQYF
TRBV3-1/TRBV3-2,TRBJ2-1,.,TRBD1,TGTGCCAGCAGCCATACAGGGGGCTTTCAATTACCGGGAGCCATCAATGAGCAGTTCTTC,CASSHTGGFQLPGAINEQFF
TRBV28,TRBJ1-1,.,.,TGTGCCAGCACCGGACACCCGAACACTGAAGCTTTCTTT,CASTGHPNTEAFF
TRBV2,TRBJ1-6,.,.,TGTGCCAGCATGACGGGACAACCTGGGGATTCACCCCTCCACTTT,CASMTGQPGDSPLHF
TRBV5-4,TRBJ2-1,.,.,TGTGCCAGCAGCGAAACAGGGTACAATGAGCAGTTCTTC,CASSETGYNEQFF
TRBV4-3,TRBJ2-7,few,TRBD2,TGCGCCAGCAGCCAGTTGACTAGCGGGAACGAGCAGTACTTC,CASSQLTSGNEQYF
TRBV7-2,TRBJ2-7,once,.,TGTGCCAGCAGAGACGACAGGAGCTCCTACGAGCAGTACTTC,CASRDDRSSYEQYF
TRBV7-8,TRBJ1-5,.,.,TGTGCCAGCGGGAAGGATCAGCCCCAGCATTTT,CASGKDQPQHF
TRBV28,TRBJ2-3,.,TRBD1,TGTGCCAGCAGCCCTGGGACAGGGAGGCACGGCACAGATACGCAGTATTTT,CASSPGTGRHGTDTQYF
TRBV28,TRBJ2-2,.,.,TGTGCCAGCAGTTCGCATCCCCCGGGCACCGGGGAGCTGTTTTTT,CASSSHPPGTGELFF
TRBV4-3,TRBJ1-1,.,.,TGCGCCAGCAGCCAAGATCTGCGGGGCGGAACTGAAGCTTTCTTT,CASSQDLRGGTEAFF
TRBV19,TRBJ1-5,.,.,TGTGCCAGTAGTATATGGCGGAGAACCAATCAGCCCCAGCATTTT,CASSIWRRTNQPQHF
TRBV19,TRBJ2-7,.,.,TGTGCCAGTAGTATTGGACGGGAGATCTCCCACGAGCAGTACTTC,CASSIGREISHEQYF
TRBV2,TRBJ1-2,.,.,TGTGCCAGAAAAGGAGACTTGGGCTATGGCTACACCTTC,CARKGDLGYGYTF
TRBV2,TRBJ2-1,.,TRBD2,TGTGCCAGCAGTCCTCGACTAGCGGACCGCTACAATGAGCAGTTCTTC,CASSPRLADRYNEQFF
TRBV5-1,TRBJ2-1,.,.,TGCGCCAGCAGTTGGGAGCGACCTTACAATGAGCAGTTCTTC,CASSWERPYNEQFF